This TCR beta chain came from a study of shared clonotypes between healthy human individuals. Assay: immunoSEQ multiplex PCR; the TCRdb copy retains only in-frame clones and omits some. This repertoire shows approximately 2.5 million clones, approximately 94% found once; its top ten account for roughly 0.13%. Germline values: CDR1 SGHTA, CDR2 FQGNSA. V lost 4 bases to trimming and J lost 0 bases; unmatched junction nucleotides: 6. This CDR3 region has 19 residues. This TCR was sampled from a young man in good health. What was sequenced was naive CD4+ T cells sorted from blood. Subset described: CD45RA+ positively selected. This sequence joins TRBV7-2 and TRBJ2-2; 15 nucleotides line up with TRBD2. The CDR3 coding sequence is TGTGCCAGCAGCTATTTGGGACTAGCGGGAGGTGCGAACACCGGGGAGCTGTTTTTT. Protein sequence: CASSYLGLAGGANTGELFF.